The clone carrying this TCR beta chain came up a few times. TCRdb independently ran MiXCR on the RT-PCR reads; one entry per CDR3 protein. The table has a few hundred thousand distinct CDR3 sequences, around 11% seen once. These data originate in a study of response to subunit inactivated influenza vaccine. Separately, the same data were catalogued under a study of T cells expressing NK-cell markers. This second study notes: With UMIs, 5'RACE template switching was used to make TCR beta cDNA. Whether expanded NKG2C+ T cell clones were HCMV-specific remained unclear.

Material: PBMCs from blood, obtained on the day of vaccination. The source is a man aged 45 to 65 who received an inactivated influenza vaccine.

CDR3 region: CASTSQDREQFF. The DNA for the CDR3 is TGTGCCAGTACCTCCCAGGACAGGGAGCAGTTCTTC. This chain links TRBV19 with TRBJ2-1, with 7 positions matching TRBD1. Germline assignment: CDR1 LNHDA and CDR2 SQIVND (reference sequence). There are 12 residues in the CDR3. V lost 7 bases and J lost 10; bases outside the gene matches: 7.